This is a list of T cell receptor beta chains from one sample in a study of T cell responses to AZD1222 COVID-19 vaccine. Method: immunoSEQ multiplex PCR; TCRdb's copy keeps in-frame clones and lacks some. The sample includes about 89,000 clones, about 91% of them seen just once. The sequenced sample was peripheral blood, obtained 28 days after the second AZD1222 dose. These receptors came from an adult who received the AZD1222 COVID-19 vaccine. CDR3s include the opening cysteine and the closing phenylalanine or tryptophan. D genes are given only for firm matches. Not all rows give a size; the values are once, few, many and, for expanded clones, a class.

J | size | D | V | DNA | CDR3
TRBJ2-7 | NA | NA | TRBV14 | TGTGCCAGCAGTGAACAGGCCGATTTCTCCTACGAGCAGTACTTC | CASSEQADFSYEQYF
TRBJ2-6 | NA | NA | TRBV7-2 | TGTGCCAGCAGCTTACAGGGACCTGGGGCCAACGTCCTGACTTTC | CASSLQGPGANVLTF
TRBJ1-6 | NA | NA | TRBV19 | TGTGCCAGTAGTATAAGGGGCAGCTCACCCCTCCACTTT | CASSIRGSSPLHF
TRBJ1-1 | NA | NA | TRBV4-3 | TGCGCCAGCAGCCTCCTGATTCTGACAGACCAAGCTTTCTTT | CASSLLILTDQAFF
TRBJ1-5 | NA | NA | TRBV4-2 | TGTGCCAGCAGCCAAGATGGGGGGGCAGGTAATCAGCCCCAGCATTTT | CASSQDGGAGNQPQHF
TRBJ1-1 | NA | NA | TRBV4-2 | TGTGCCAGCAGCCATGAAAAGAACACTGAAGCTTTCTTT | CASSHEKNTEAFF
TRBJ2-5 | once | NA | TRBV10-2 | TGCGCCGCAGGGGGGAACAGGGTAGAGACCCAGTACTTC | CAAGGNRVETQYF
TRBJ2-7 | NA | TRBD1 | TRBV14 | TGTGCCAGCAGCCAGGATGGGACAGGGTATTACGAGCAGTACTTC | CASSQDGTGYYEQYF
TRBJ2-5 | once | TRBD1 | TRBV25-1 | TGTGCCAGCAGCCAGGGGGGGGGACAGGGATCGCAGGAGACCCAGTACTTC | CASSQGGGQGSQETQYF
TRBJ1-1 | few | NA | TRBV3-1/TRBV3-2 | TGTGCCAGCAGCCAAGTAGTCCAGGCGGGGAACACTGAAGCTTTCTTT | CASSQVVQAGNTEAFF
TRBJ1-1 | NA | NA | TRBV28 | TGTGCCAGCAACAATCCGGCGGGGGGACTCACTGAAGCTTTCTTT | CASNNPAGGLTEAFF
TRBJ1-4 | NA | NA | TRBV19 | TGTGCCAGTAGTATCGGGGGGGAAAAACTGTTTTTT | CASSIGGEKLFF
TRBJ1-1 | few | NA | TRBV30 | TGTGCCTGGAGAGACGGGCCGAGCACTGAAGCTTTCTTT | CAWRDGPSTEAFF
TRBJ2-7 | NA | TRBD1 | TRBV6-2/TRBV6-3 | TGTGCCAGCAGTCGGGACACGGACAGGTACGAGCAGTACTTC | CASSRDTDRYEQYF
TRBJ1-1 | NA | TRBD1 | TRBV24-1 | TGTGCCACCAGACAAGGACAGGGTGAAGCTTTCTTT | CATRQGQGEAFF
TRBJ1-2 | NA | NA | TRBV20-1 | TGCAGTGCTAGTTTCGGCTATGGCTACACCTTC | CSASFGYGYTF
TRBJ2-1 | NA | NA | TRBV7-2 | TGTGCCAGCACGGGACCCCCTCGCTATAAGCAGTTCTTC | CASTGPPRYKQFF
TRBJ1-2 | NA | NA | TRBV28 | TGTGCCGCCGCGGGGCTACTAAATGGCTACACCTTC | CAAAGLLNGYTF
TRBJ1-1 | NA | NA | TRBV21-1 | TGTGCCAGCAGCTTTCCGACAGGGAGAAGCCCTGAAGCTTTCTTT | CASSFPTGRSPEAFF
TRBJ1-1 | NA | NA | TRBV6-5 | TGTGCCAGCAGTTACGGAGGAGGGGGCACTGAAGCTTTCTTT | CASSYGGGGTEAFF
TRBJ1-3 | NA | NA | TRBV2 | TGTGCCAGCAGTGCGGGGGAAGGAGGAAACACCATATATTTT | CASSAGEGGNTIYF
TRBJ1-2 | NA | NA | TRBV16 | TGTGCCAGCAGCCAATTACTGGGACACACTGGCTACACCTTC | CASSQLLGHTGYTF
TRBJ1-3 | NA | NA | TRBV2 | TGTGCCAGCAGTGGAAAAGGGGGAAACACCATATATTTT | CASSGKGGNTIYF
TRBJ1-5 | NA | NA | TRBV12-3/TRBV12-4 | TGTGCCAGCAGTTTGGGTTCTAGTCAGCCCCAGCATTTT | CASSLGSSQPQHF
TRBJ1-1 | NA | NA | TRBV30 | TGTGCCTGGAGTGTACTTCTGGACACTGAAGCTTTCTTT | CAWSVLLDTEAFF
TRBJ1-2 | NA | NA | TRBV4-2 | TGTGCCAGCAGCCAAGATCGGGGGGTTCGGGGCTACACCTTC | CASSQDRGVRGYTF
TRBJ2-7 | NA | NA | TRBV7-9 | TGTGCCAGCAGCTTAGGGGGGGTTCGGTACGAGCAGTACTTC | CASSLGGVRYEQYF
TRBJ2-1 | NA | NA | TRBV19 | TGTGCCAGTCACTCTCGCTTCGAGTCGGCCCACCTCGGGGGGCAGTTCTTC | CASHSRFESAHLGGQFF
TRBJ1-3 | few | NA | TRBV6-1 | TGTGCCAGCAGTGACGGGAGGGTCTCTGGAAACACCATATATTTT | CASSDGRVSGNTIYF
TRBJ2-5 | NA | TRBD1 | TRBV7-8 | TGTGCCAGCCGACATTTGACAGGGGGCTTGGAGACCCAGTACTTC | CASRHLTGGLETQYF
TRBJ1-5 | NA | NA | TRBV7-9 | TGTGCCAGCAGCTTAGAGGGTTTCGGTCAGCCCCAGCATTTT | CASSLEGFGQPQHF
TRBJ1-2 | NA | NA | TRBV6-2/TRBV6-3 | TGTGCCAGCAGCGTAGGGCGGCAGGGGGGCTACACCTTC | CASSVGRQGGYTF
TRBJ1-1 | NA | NA | TRBV7-3 | TGTGCCAGCAGCTTAACTGTGAACACTGAAGCTTTCTTT | CASSLTVNTEAFF